In its sample, the clone carrying this TCR beta chain was seen a few times. This entry is derived from a study of blood T cell repertoires in COVID-19. Some clones are missing from TCRdb's copy, which holds only in-frame ones; the method was immunoSEQ multiplex PCR. In the table there are about 180,000 clones, around 86% of which are singletons. V gave up 1 base and J gave up 4 bases, with 25 bases separating them. Germline values: CDR1 GTSNPN, CDR2 SVGIG (reference sequence). The CDR3 covers 18 residues. What was sequenced was peripheral blood. The TCR originated in a woman aged 30 to 39 with active or convalescent COVID-19. The chain employs TRBV30 and TRBJ1-1; TRBD1 is a possible D gene (6 bases). In nucleotides, the CDR3 is TGTGCCTGGAGTGCCCTAGGGGGGGGCGCTTTTAGTAGCACTGAAGCTTTCTTT. Translating it yields CAWSALGGGAFSSTEAFF. The full variable domain, in which reference TRBV30 and TRBJ1-1 provide the parts outside the CDR3, is SQTIHQWPATLVQPVGSPLSLECTVEGTSNPNLYWYRQAAGRGLQLLFYSVGIGQISSEVPQNLSASRPQDRQFILSSKKLLLSDSGFYLCAWSALGGGAFSSTEAFFGQGTRLTVV.